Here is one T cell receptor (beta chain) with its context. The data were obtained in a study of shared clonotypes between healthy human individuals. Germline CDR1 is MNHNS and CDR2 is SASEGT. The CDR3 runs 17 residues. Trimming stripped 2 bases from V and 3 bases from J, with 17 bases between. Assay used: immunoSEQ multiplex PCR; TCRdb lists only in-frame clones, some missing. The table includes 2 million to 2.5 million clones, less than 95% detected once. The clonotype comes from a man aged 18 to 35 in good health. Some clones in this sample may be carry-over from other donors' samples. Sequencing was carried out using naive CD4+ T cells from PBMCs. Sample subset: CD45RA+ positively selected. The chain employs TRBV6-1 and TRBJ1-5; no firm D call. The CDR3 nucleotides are TGTGCCAGCAGTGAAAGGGAACGAGGCTTTTTCAATCAGCCCCAGCATTTT. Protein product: CASSERERGFFNQPQHF.